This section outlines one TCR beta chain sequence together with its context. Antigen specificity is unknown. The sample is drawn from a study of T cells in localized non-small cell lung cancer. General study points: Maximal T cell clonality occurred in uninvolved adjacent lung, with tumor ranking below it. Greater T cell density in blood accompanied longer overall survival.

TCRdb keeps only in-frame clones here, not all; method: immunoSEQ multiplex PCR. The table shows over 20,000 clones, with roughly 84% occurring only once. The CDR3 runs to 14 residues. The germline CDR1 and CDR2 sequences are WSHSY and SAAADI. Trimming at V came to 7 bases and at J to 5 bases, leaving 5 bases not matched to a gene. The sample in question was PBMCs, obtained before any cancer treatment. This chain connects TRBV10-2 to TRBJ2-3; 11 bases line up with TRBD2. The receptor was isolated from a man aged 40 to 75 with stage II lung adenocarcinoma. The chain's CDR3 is CASNPSGGRDTQYF. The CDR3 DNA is TGCGCCAGCAATCCTAGCGGGGGGAGAGATACGCAGTATTTT.